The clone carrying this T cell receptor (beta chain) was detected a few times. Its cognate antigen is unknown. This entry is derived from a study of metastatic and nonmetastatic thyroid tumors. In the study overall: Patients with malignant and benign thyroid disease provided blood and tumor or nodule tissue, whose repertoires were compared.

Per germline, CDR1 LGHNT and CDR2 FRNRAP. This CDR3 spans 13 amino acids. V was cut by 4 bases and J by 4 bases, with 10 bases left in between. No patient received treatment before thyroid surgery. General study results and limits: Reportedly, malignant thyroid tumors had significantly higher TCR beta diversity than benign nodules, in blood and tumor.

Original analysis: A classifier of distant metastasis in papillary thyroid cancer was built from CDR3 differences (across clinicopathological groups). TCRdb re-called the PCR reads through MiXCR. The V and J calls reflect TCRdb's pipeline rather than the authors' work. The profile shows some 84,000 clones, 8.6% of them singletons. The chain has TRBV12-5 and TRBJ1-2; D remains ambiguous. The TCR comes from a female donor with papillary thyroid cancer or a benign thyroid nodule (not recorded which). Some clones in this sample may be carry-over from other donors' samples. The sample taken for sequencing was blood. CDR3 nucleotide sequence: TGTGCTAGTGGTTCCTCGTTGTTCTATGGCTACACCTTC. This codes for CASGSSLFYGYTF.